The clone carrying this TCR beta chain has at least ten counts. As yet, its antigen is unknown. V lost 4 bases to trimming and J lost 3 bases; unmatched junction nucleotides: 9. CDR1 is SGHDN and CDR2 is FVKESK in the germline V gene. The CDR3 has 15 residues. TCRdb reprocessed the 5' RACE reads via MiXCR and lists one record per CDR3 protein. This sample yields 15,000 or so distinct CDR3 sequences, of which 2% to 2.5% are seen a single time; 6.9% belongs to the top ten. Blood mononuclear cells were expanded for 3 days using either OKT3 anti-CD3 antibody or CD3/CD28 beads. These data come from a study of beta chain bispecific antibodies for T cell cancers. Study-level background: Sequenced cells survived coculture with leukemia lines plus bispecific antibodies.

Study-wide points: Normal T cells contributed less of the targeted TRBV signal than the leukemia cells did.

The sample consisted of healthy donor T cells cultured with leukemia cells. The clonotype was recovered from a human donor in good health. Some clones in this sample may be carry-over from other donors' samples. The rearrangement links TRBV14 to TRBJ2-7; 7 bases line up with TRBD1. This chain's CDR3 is CASSPGKTGFYEQYF. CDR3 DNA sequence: TGTGCCAGCAGCCCAGGAAAGACAGGGTTCTACGAGCAGTACTTC.